This TCR beta chain appears in the sequencing data of a study of CXCR3-negative and CXCR3-positive naive CD8 T cells. Study-wide points: Higher TRB CDR3 hydrophobicity marked CXCR3-positive naive cells relative to CXCR3-negative naive cells. The TRBV-TRBJ usage of naive CXCR3-negative and CXCR3-positive cells was similar, but that of memory cells differed.

About this clonotype itself: As yet, its antigen is unknown.

Triplicate sorts, approximately 300,000 cells apiece, were made for each CD8+ T cell subset. Cells that were CD45RO-CCR7+CD27+CD95- constituted naive CD8+ T cells. Through 5' RACE with UMI labels, the TRB cDNA libraries were prepared. TCRdb reprocessed the 5' RACE reads and reports one entry per CDR3 protein, with no DNA. This repertoire includes about 62,000 distinct CDR3 sequences. The CDR3 contains 16 residues. Germline CDR1 LGHNA, CDR2 YSLEER. The receptor comes from a human donor in good health. Some clones in this sample may be carry-over from other donors' samples. Sequenced: naive CXCR3- CD8+ T cells from blood. Subset of the sample: CD45RO-CCR7+CD27+CD95- naive CD8+ T cells lacking CXCR3 (TNR3-). The V gene is TRBV4-3, the J gene TRBJ1-5. This chain's CDR3 is CASSQDRQARNQPQHF.